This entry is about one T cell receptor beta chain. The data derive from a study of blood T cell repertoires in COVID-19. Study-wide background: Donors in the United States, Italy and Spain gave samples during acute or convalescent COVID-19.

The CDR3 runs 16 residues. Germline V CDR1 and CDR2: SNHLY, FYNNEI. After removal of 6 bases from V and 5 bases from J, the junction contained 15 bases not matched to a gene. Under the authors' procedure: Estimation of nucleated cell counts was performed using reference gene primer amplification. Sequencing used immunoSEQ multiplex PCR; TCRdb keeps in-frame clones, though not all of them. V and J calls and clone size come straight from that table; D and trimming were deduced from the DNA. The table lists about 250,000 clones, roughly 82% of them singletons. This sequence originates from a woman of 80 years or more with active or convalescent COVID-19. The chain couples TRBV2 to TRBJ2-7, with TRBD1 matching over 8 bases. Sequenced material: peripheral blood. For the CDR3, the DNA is TGTGCCAGCAGATTTCGGACAGGGATAGGGAAGGACGAGCAGTACTTC. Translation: CASRFRTGIGKDEQYF.